These 17 T cell receptor beta chains originate from one sample sequenced in a study of human T cells and chemical hapten exposure. TCRdb re-analysed the RACE reads in MiXCR, keeping a single row per CDR3 protein. This sample has around 40,000 distinct CDR3 sequences, with 12% found just once. As for time point: patch test 3, about 24 weeks after DPC sensitization. The treatment denotes: therapeutic diphenylcyclopropenone sensitization with weekly scalp DPC. Total RNA was isolated from whole blood that had not been fractionated. Specimen: whole blood, collected in connection with sensitization to the hapten diphenylcyclopropenone (DPC). These receptors were taken from a woman aged 40 to 50 with alopecia areata. Some clones in this sample may be carry-over from other donors' samples.

The chain combines TRBV9 with TRBJ1-6, with D uncertain. This CDR3 has 14 amino acids. The germline V and J ends were trimmed by 3 bases and 4 bases, with 8 bases remaining between them. Germline V gene lookup returns CDR1 SGDLS and CDR2 YYNGEE. The DNA of the CDR3 is TGTGCCAGCAGCGGTCAGGTTTATAATTCACCCCTCCACTTT. The encoded protein is CASSGQVYNSPLHF.

This clonotype has more than one count but fewer than ten. The rearrangement uses TRBV20-1 and TRBJ2-7; possible D gene TRBD1, 5 bases. Trimming removed 4 bases at V and 5 bases at J, with 18 bases between. The CDR3 extends over 14 amino acids. Germline CDR1 and CDR2: DFQATT and SNEGSKA (reference sequence). CDR3 protein: CSAIPGGAIHEQYF. The CDR3 DNA reads as TGCAGTGCTATCCCCGGTGGGGCGATCCACGAGCAGTACTTC.

This clonotype showed up many times. The rearrangement links TRBV7-7 to TRBJ2-5; weak D call: TRBD1 (5 bases). The CDR3 is made up of 14 amino acids. V gave up 5 bases and J gave up 4 bases, with 14 bases separating them. Per the germline V gene, CDR1 is SSHAT and CDR2 is FNYEAQ (reference sequence). CDR3 in DNA: TGTGCCAGCAGCCCACATACAGGAGCAGAGACCCAGTACTTC. Encoded protein: CASSPHTGAETQYF.

The CDR3 DNA is TGCAGTGCTCGGGCTGCAAGCGGGGGAATCCAAGAGACCCAGTACTTC. Encoded protein: CSARAASGGIQETQYF. The rearrangement links TRBV20-1 to TRBJ2-5; 8 positions match TRBD2. The J segment lost 1 base and the V segment lost 5 bases, leaving 12 bases of the junction unmatched. The CDR3 extends over 16 amino acids. In germline, CDR1 is DFQATT, CDR2 SNEGSKA (reference sequence).

Many counts were recorded for this clonotype. V and J are TRBV6-4 and TRBJ2-1; maybe TRBD2 (5 bases). Germline CDR1 reads MRHNA; CDR2 reads SNTAGT. This CDR3 has 15 amino acids. With 6 bases removed from V and 0 bases from J, the gap between germline ends came to 12 bases. In DNA, the CDR3 is TGTGCCAGCAGCGCGGACGGAGGCTCCTACAATGAGCAGTTCTTC. The encoded protein is CASSADGGSYNEQFF.

There are many counts of this clonotype. The chain recombines TRBV18 with TRBJ2-1; 7 nucleotides match TRBD2. From germline, CDR1 is KGHSH and CDR2 LQKENI. The ends lost 4 bases at V and 3 bases at J; junction bases unmatched: 6. This CDR3 is 15 amino acids long. The CDR3 sequence: CASSRRLADYNEQFF. The CDR3 DNA reads TGTGCCAGCTCACGCCGGCTAGCGGACTACAATGAGCAGTTCTTC.

V is TRBV28 and J is TRBJ2-5, with 8 bases fitting TRBD1. The CDR3 consists of 15 residues. Germline V gene lookup returns CDR1 MDHEN and CDR2 SYDVKM. The V and J ends lost 7 bases and 2 bases, in that order; junction bases with no gene match: 9. CDR3 sequence: CASTIGDRPQETQYF. The CDR3 DNA reads TGTGCCAGCACCATAGGGGACAGGCCACAAGAGACCCAGTACTTC.

The chain couples TRBV28 to TRBJ2-1; 12 bases agree with TRBD2. This CDR3 has 17 amino acids. Germline CDR1 reads MDHEN; CDR2 reads SYDVKM. The ends lost 5 bases at V and 9 bases at J; junction bases unmatched: 14. CDR3 nucleotides: TGTGCCAGCAGTGGATCCGGGACTAGCGGGTTAGTAGGTGAGCAGTTCTTC. Its protein product is CASSGSGTSGLVGEQFF.

The J gene is TRBJ1-5, the V gene TRBV29-1; the D is unclear. This CDR3 is 14 amino acids long. The germline V gene has CDR1 SQVTM and CDR2 ANQGSEA. V lost 4 bases and J 3 bases, leaving 13 bases between the germline ends. The CDR3 sequence is CSVGSRSYNQPQHF. The CDR3 nucleotides are TGCAGCGTTGGAAGCCGATCTTACAATCAGCCCCAGCATTTT.

This clonotype was seen more than once but under ten times. The chain is built from TRBV4-3 and TRBJ2-5, with D unclear. The germline CDR1 and CDR2 sequences are LGHNA and YSLEER. The CDR3 contains 13 residues. Trimming cost V 1 base and J 5 bases, with 8 bases left between them. Written as DNA, the CDR3 is TGCGCCAGCAGCCAAGGCCCAGCGGAGACCCAGTACTTC. Translating gives CASSQGPAETQYF.

The rearrangement uses TRBV14 and TRBJ1-1, with 7 bases fitting TRBD1. The CDR3 has 13 amino acids. The V segment lost 4 bases and the J segment 3 bases; nucleotides outside the gene matches: 2. Germline V gives CDR1 SGHDN, CDR2 FVKESK. The DNA of the CDR3 is TGTGCCAGCAGCCTGACAGGGTACACTGAAGCTTTCTTT. It specifies CASSLTGYTEAFF.

The rearrangement joins TRBV3-1 to TRBJ2-7; TRBD1 might be the D (5 bases). Looked up from germline, CDR1 is LGHDT and CDR2 is YNNKEL (reference sequence). Trimming left V 3 bases short and J 5 bases short, with 11 bases between. The CDR3 has 13 amino acids. CDR3 region: CASSQRSGNEQYF. In DNA, the CDR3 is TGTGCCAGCAGCCAGCGATCAGGGAACGAGCAGTACTTC.

V gene TRBV10-3 combines with J gene TRBJ2-7; no clear D gene. The V end was cut by 8 bases, the J end by 4 bases, with 9 bases between. The length of the CDR3 is 11 residues. The germline CDR1 and CDR2 sequences are ENHRY and SYGVKD. CDR3 DNA sequence: TGTGCCATCGCCAGCGAGTACGAGCAGTACTTC. Translating gives CAIASEYEQYF.

A note on this clonotype: Possible read error: a much larger clone is one base away. The genes are TRBV9 and TRBJ2-7; D may match TRBD1 or TRBD2 (6 bases each). The CDR3 loop spans 15 amino acids. The V gene's germline CDR1 is SGDLS and CDR2 YYNGEE. The CDR3 reads CANSKGGLSSYEQYF. The CDR3 nucleotides are TGTGCCAACAGCAAAGGGGGACTGAGCTCCTACGAGCAGTACTTC.

This clonotype has a count of ten or more. This sequence joins TRBV7-9 and TRBJ1-1; D is perhaps TRBD1 (5 bases). From germline, CDR1 is SEHNR and CDR2 FQNEAQ (reference sequence). V was shortened by 6 bases and J by 3 bases, with 8 bases between the two germline ends. CDR3 size: 12 residues. CDR3 coding DNA: TGTGCCAGCAGACGGGGGGACACTGAAGCTTTCTTT. This codes for CASRRGDTEAFF.

The chain joins TRBV10-3 to TRBJ2-2; either TRBD1 or TRBD2 may supply D (5 bases each). Trimming cost V 6 bases and J 6 bases, with 17 bases left between them. CDR1 and CDR2 from the germline V gene are ENHRY and SYGVKD. This CDR3 is 15 amino acids long. This CDR3 reads CAIREGTPPSGELFF. The CDR3 nucleotides read TGTGCCATCAGGGAAGGGACCCCTCCATCCGGGGAGCTGTTTTTT.

This clonotype was observed many times. The chain links TRBV29-1 to TRBJ2-5; no clear D gene. Germline V gene sequence: CDR1 SQVTM, CDR2 ANQGSEA. CDR3 size: 11 residues. The ends were cut back, 1 base at V and 13 bases at J, with 13 bases in the middle. CDR3 DNA: TGCAGCGTTGAAGGTGAAGGGCCCAGGTACTTC. Translated: CSVEGEGPRYF. The full variable domain, rest sourced from reference TRBV29-1 and TRBJ2-5, is SAVISQKPSRDICQRGTSLTIQCQVDSQVTMMFWYRQQPGQSLTLIATANQGSEATYESGFVIDKFPISRPNLTFSTLTVSNMSPEDSSIYLCSVEGEGPRYFGPGTRLLVL.